The present T cell receptor (beta chain) was sequenced within a study of early T cells in non-severe SARS-CoV-2 infection. Study background: Sequencing was performed on bulk RNA from unsorted whole blood, leaving chains unpaired.

The study, taken as a whole, reports: Matching against VDJdb likely underestimated virus-specific expansions, favoring anti-spike CD8.

The length of the CDR3 is 11 residues. Trimming took off 1 base at V and 4 bases at J, with 1 base between the two ends. Germline V gives CDR1 SGHVS, CDR2 FQNEAQ. As to this clonotype: Antigen: not known. This may arise from a read error, as a much more abundant clone is one base away.

Molecules of cDNA were individually given unique molecular identifiers that were attached to them. TCRdb independently ran MiXCR on the 5' RACE reads; one entry per CDR3 protein. The sample lists 100,000 to 130,000 distinct CDR3 sequences, 12% occurring once. The clonotype originates from an adult who was a healthcare worker with PCR-confirmed SARS-CoV-2 infection or an uninfected control (not recorded which). The J gene is TRBJ2-5, the V gene TRBV7-8; D uncertain. The sample was whole blood. The DNA of the CDR3 is TGTGCCAGCAGCTTAGTAGAGACCCAGTACTTC. Amino acid sequence: CASSLVETQYF.